Sequencing of this TCR beta chain was carried out in a study of T cells expressing NK-cell markers. Germline V CDR1 and CDR2: MNHEY, SMNVEV (reference sequence). The CDR3 covers 17 residues. TCRdb derives one entry per CDR3 protein from the 5' RACE reads, leaving out DNA. This listing includes 350,000 to 400,000 distinct CDR3 sequences. The source is a woman aged 50 to 60 in good health. The chain employs TRBV27 and TRBJ1-1; the D call from TCRdb, TRBD1, cannot be confirmed without DNA. Sequencing was performed on blood T cells: a sorted CD56 or NKG2C T cell subset, CD4+ or CD8+ T cells, or bulk PBMC T cells (not recorded which). The CDR3 protein is CASRTFGTGPMNTEAFF.